This TCR beta chain was profiled in a study of cytomegalovirus exposure and HLA in healthy donors. Findings and caveats of the study: According to reports, the classifier identified cytomegalovirus status with high specificity and sensitivity.

For this clone: Its antigen remains unidentified.

TCRdb keeps only in-frame clones here, not all; method: immunoSEQ multiplex PCR. The profile shows under 250,000 clones, approximately 78% of them singletons. The V gene end was trimmed by 5 bases and the J gene end by 3 bases; junction bases not matched to a gene: 6. The V gene's germline CDR1 is SEHNR and CDR2 FQNEAQ (reference sequence). The CDR3 has 14 amino acids. Sequencing was carried out using PBMCs. This sequence joins TRBV7-9 and TRBJ2-7; TRBD2 aligns across 8 bases. The TCR originated in a woman aged 30 to 39 in good health and CMV-seronegative. The CDR3 region has the DNA TGTGCCAGCAGCGAGCGGACTAGCAACTACGAGCAGTACTTC. It is translated as CASSERTSNYEQYF.